This is a list of T cell receptor beta chains from one sample in a study of early stage breast cancer tumors. Data came from immunoSEQ multiplex PCR; TCRdb stores just in-frame clones and leaves some out. This sample carries more than 8,500 clones, approximately 70% of them seen once, and the ten largest clones take over 6%. The sequenced sample was breast tumor tissue. The receptors here all came from a person between 50 and 60 years old with breast cancer. Each CDR3 is given with its conserved first and last residue. A D gene is named only where the DNA matches it firmly.

j_call d_call v_call cdr3_aa
TRBJ1-1 - TRBV11-2 CASSHPNVPEAFF
TRBJ2-1 - TRBV7-2 CASSLDTGRVYNEQFF
TRBJ2-1 TRBD2 TRBV10-2 CASSDPGTSGRYEQFF
TRBJ2-5 - TRBV6-5 CASSQNGETQYF
TRBJ1-5 TRBD1 TRBV28 CASSTRGRNQPQHF
TRBJ1-5 - TRBV2 CASSAGRGHQPQHF
TRBJ1-2 - TRBV5-1 CASSLGGDYGYTF
TRBJ2-3 TRBD2 TRBV30 CARDRGLAGGPGVDTQYF
TRBJ2-3 TRBD2 TRBV6-1 CASKKSGGRDTQYF
TRBJ2-7 TRBD2 TRBV5-5 CASSGLAGGPYEQYF
TRBJ2-1 - TRBV6-1 CAGKPWGSYNEQFF
TRBJ2-3 TRBD2 TRBV5-1 CASRGFPGLAQDTQYF
TRBJ2-1 TRBD1 TRBV7-3 CASNKGQGGDEQFF
TRBJ1-2 - TRBV7-9 CASSTPDNRDINYGYTF
TRBJ2-7 - TRBV6-5 CASSYSPTVSYEQYF
TRBJ2-1 - TRBV9 CASTNVGRANEQFF
TRBJ2-6 - TRBV7-9 CASSLQELDLTF
TRBJ2-7 - TRBV2 CASSDPRNSYEQYF
TRBJ2-3 - TRBV7-9 CASSLELRGSTDTQYF
TRBJ2-1 TRBD2 TRBV7-9 CASSLMGLAGGSYNEQFF